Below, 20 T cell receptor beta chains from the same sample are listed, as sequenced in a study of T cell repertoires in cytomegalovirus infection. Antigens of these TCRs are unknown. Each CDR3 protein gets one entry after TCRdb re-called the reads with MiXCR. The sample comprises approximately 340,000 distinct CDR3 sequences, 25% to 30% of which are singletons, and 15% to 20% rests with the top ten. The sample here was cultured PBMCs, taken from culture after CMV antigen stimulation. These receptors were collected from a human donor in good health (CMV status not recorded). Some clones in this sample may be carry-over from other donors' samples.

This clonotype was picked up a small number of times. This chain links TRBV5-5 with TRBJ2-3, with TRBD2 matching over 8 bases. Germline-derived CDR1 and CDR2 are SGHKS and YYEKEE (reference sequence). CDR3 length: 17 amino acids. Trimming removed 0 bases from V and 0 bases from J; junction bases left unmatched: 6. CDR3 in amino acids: CASSLVLLAGSTDTQYF. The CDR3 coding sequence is TGTGCCAGCAGCTTGGTGTTGTTAGCGGGAAGCACAGATACGCAGTATTTT.

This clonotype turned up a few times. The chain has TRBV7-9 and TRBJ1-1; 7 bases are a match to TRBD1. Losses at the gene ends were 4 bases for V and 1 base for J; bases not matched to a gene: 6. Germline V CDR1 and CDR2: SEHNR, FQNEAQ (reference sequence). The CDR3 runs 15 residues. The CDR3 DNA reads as TGTGCCAGCAGCTCGGACAGGAAGGGGAACACTGAAGCTTTCTTT. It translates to CASSSDRKGNTEAFF. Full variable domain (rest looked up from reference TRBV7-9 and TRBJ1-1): DTGVSQNPRHKITKRGQNVTFRCDPISEHNRLYWYRQTLGQGPEFLTYFQNEAQLEKSRLLSDRFSAERPKGSFSTLEIQRTEQGDSAMYLCASSSDRKGNTEAFFGQGTRLTVV.

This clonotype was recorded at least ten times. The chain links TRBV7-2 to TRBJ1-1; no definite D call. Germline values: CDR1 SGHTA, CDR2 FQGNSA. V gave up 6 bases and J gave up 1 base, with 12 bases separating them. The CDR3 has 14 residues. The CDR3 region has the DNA TGTGCCAGCAGTGGGTTAAGATCGAACACTGAAGCTTTCTTT. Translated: CASSGLRSNTEAFF.

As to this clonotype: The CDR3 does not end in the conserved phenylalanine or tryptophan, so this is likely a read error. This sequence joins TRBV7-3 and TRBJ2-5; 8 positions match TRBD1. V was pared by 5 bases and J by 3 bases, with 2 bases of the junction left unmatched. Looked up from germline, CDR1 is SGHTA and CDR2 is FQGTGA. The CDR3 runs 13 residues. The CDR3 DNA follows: TGTGCCAGCAGCACGGACAGGGAAGAGACCCAGTACCTC. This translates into CASSTDREETQYL.

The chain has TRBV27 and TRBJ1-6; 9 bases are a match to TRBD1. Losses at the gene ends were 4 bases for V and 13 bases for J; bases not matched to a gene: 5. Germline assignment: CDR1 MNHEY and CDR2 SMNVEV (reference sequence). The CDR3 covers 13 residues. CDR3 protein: CASSSATGGPLHF. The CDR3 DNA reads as TGTGCCAGCAGTTCGGCGACAGGGGGGCCCCTCCACTTT.

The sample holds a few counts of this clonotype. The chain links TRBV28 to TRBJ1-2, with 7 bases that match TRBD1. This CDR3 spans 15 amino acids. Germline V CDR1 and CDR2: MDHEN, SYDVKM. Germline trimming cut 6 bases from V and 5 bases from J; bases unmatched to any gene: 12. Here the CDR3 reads CASSIPLGQLYGYTF. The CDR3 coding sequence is TGTGCCAGCAGCATCCCCTTGGGACAGTTGTATGGCTACACCTTC.

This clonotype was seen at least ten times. This CDR3 reads CASSSTGGANEKLFF. The CDR3 DNA sequence: TGTGCCAGCAGCTCCACAGGGGGAGCTAATGAAAAACTGTTTTTT. The chain uses TRBV7-2 and TRBJ1-4, with 8 bases matching TRBD1. Germline loops: CDR1 SGHTA, CDR2 FQGNSA. V was pared by 4 bases and J by 3 bases, with 4 bases of the junction left unmatched. This CDR3 spans 15 amino acids.

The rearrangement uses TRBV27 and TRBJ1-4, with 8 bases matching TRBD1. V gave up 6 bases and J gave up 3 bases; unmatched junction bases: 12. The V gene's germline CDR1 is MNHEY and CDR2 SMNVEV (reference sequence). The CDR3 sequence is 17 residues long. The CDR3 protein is CASRATGGFIPNEKLFF. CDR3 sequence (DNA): TGTGCCAGCAGGGCTACAGGGGGGTTCATACCTAATGAAAAACTGTTTTTT.

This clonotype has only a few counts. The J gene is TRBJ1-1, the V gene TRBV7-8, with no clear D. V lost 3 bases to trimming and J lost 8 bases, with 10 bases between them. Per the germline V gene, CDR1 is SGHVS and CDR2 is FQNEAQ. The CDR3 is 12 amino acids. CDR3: CASSFGFGEAFF. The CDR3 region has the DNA TGTGCCAGCAGCTTCGGGTTTGGGGAAGCTTTCTTT.

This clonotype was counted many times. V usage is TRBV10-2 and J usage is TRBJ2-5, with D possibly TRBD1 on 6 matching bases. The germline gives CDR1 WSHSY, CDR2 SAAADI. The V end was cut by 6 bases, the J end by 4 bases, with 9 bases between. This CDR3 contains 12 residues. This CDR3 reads CASRQGLETQYF. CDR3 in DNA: TGCGCCAGCAGACAGGGATTAGAGACCCAGTACTTC.

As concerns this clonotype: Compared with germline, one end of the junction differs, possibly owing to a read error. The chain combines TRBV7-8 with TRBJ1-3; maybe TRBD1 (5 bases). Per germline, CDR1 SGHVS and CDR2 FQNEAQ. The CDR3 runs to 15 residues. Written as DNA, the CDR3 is TGTGCCAGCAGCTTAGGGCGGGGGTTTGGAAACAACATATATTTT. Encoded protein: CASSLGRGFGNNIYF.

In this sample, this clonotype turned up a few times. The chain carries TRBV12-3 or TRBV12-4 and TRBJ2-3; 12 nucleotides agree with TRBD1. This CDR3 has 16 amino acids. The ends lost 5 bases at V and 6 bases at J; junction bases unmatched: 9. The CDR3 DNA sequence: TGTGCCAGCAGTCCCCAGGGGACAGGGGGCGCGGATACGCAGTATTTT. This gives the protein CASSPQGTGGADTQYF.

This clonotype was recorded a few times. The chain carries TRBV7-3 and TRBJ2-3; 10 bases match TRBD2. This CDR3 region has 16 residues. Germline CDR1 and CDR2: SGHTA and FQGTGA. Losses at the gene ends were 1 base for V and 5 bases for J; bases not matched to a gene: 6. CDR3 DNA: TGTGCCAGCAGCTTAAACAGTCGACTAGCGGGAGATACGCAGTATTTT. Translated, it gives CASSLNSRLAGDTQYF. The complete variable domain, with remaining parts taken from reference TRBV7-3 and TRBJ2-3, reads GAGVSQTPSNKVTEKGKYVELRCDPISGHTALYWYRQSLGQGPEFLIYFQGTGAADDSGLPNDRFFAVRPEGSVSTLKIQRTERGDSAVYLCASSLNSRLAGDTQYFGPGTRLTVL.

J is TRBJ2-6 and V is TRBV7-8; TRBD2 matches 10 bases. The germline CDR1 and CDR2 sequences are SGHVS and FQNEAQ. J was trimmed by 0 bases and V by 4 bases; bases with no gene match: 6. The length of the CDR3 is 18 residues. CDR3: CASSWGLAPLSGANVLTF. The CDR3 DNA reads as TGTGCCAGCAGCTGGGGACTAGCGCCGCTCTCTGGGGCCAACGTCCTGACTTTC.

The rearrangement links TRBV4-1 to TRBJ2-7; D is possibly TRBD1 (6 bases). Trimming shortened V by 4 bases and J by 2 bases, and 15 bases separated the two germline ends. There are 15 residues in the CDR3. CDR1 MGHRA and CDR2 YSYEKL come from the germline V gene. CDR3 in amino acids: CASSPISGTTYEQYF. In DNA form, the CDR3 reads TGCGCCAGCAGCCCTATCTCCGGGACAACCTACGAGCAGTACTTC.

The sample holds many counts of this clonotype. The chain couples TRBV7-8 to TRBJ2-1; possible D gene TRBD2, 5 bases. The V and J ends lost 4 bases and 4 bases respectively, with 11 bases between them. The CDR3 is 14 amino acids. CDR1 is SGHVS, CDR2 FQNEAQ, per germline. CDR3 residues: CASSSGLTYNEQFF. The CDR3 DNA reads TGTGCCAGCAGCTCCGGACTTACTTACAATGAGCAGTTCTTC.

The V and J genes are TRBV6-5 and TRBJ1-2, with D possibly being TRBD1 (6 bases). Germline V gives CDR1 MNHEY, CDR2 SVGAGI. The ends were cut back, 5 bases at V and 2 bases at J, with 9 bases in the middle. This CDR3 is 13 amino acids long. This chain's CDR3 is CASSAGQNYGYTF. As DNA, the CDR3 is TGTGCCAGCAGTGCGGGACAAAACTATGGCTACACCTTC.

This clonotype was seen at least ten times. As DNA, the CDR3 is TGTGCCAGCAGCTTACACCCGACGGGTAATTCACCCCTCCACTTT. This codes for CASSLHPTGNSPLHF. The rearrangement links TRBV7-2 to TRBJ1-6, with no clear D. This CDR3 comprises 15 residues. Germline assignment: CDR1 SGHTA and CDR2 FQGNSA. Trimming left V 2 bases short and J 6 bases short, with 11 bases between.

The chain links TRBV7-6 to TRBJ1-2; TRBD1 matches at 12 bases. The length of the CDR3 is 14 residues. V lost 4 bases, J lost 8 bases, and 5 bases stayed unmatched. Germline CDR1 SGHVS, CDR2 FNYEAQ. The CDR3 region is CASSSGQGATGYTF. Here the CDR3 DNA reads TGTGCCAGCAGCTCGGGACAGGGGGCGACCGGCTACACCTTC. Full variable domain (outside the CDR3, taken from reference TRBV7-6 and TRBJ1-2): GAGVSQSPRYKVTKRGQDVALRCDPISGHVSLYWYRQALGQGPEFLTYFNYEAQQDKSGLPNDRFSAERPEGSISTLTIQRTEQRDSAMYRCASSSGQGATGYTFGSGTRLTVV.

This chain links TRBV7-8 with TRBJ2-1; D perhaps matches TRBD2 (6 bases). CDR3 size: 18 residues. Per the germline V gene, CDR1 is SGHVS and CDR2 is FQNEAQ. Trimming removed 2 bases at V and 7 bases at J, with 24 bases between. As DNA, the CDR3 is TGTGCCAGCAGCTTACGTGATTCCCCCGGGAGAAGTAGGAATGAGCAGTTCTTC. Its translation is CASSLRDSPGRSRNEQFF.